This T cell receptor (beta chain) was retrieved from a study of technical replicates of blood from a handful of donors. V lost 3 bases to trimming and J lost 2 bases, with 12 bases between them. From germline, CDR1 is SGHRS and CDR2 YFSETQ. The CDR3 covers 15 residues. Repertoires were generated with immunoSEQ multiplex PCR, while TCRdb's copy carries only in-frame clones and drops some. The data hold 80,000 to 90,000 clones, with roughly 94% observed a single time. This clonotype originated in a human donor in good health. Specimen: T cells isolated from PBMCs. J is TRBJ2-1 and V is TRBV5-1; possible D gene TRBD1, 6 bases. The CDR3 nucleotides are TGCGCCAGCAGCTCGCGACAGGCCGCCTACAATGAGCAGTTCTTC. Translation: CASSSRQAAYNEQFF.